This is a list of T cell receptor beta chains from one sample in a study of blood T cell repertoires in COVID-19. Sequencing used immunoSEQ multiplex PCR; TCRdb keeps in-frame clones, though not all of them. The sample has 300,000 to 400,000 clones, around 86% seen once. Sequenced sample: peripheral blood. The receptors come from a man between 45 and 60 years old with active or convalescent COVID-19. Both conserved end residues are part of each CDR3. The D gene is left open where the match is weak. Not every row has a clone size; where given, it reads once, few, many or a size class.

d_gene: TRBD1; j_gene: TRBJ1-1; v_gene: TRBV30; abundance: NA; CDR3nt: TGTGCCTGGAGTGTAGGGGGGACAGTTAACACTGAAGCTTTCTTT; CDR3aa: CAWSVGGTVNTEAFF
d_gene: NA; j_gene: TRBJ2-2; v_gene: TRBV28; abundance: NA; CDR3nt: TGTGCCAGCAGTCCCCCGGGGGGCCCCGGGGAGCTGTTTTTT; CDR3aa: CASSPPGGPGELFF
d_gene: NA; j_gene: TRBJ2-5; v_gene: TRBV6-5; abundance: NA; CDR3nt: TGTGCCAGCAGCAGGGGACACCAAGAGACCCAGTACTTC; CDR3aa: CASSRGHQETQYF
d_gene: NA; j_gene: TRBJ1-4; v_gene: TRBV18; abundance: NA; CDR3nt: TGTGCCAGCTCACCAAGTGGGCGACAGAATGAAAAACTGTTTTTT; CDR3aa: CASSPSGRQNEKLFF
d_gene: NA; j_gene: TRBJ1-1; v_gene: TRBV6-5; abundance: NA; CDR3nt: TGTGCCAGCCCTGACCCCGGGGGGCGCGTAGCTTTCTTT; CDR3aa: CASPDPGGRVAFF
d_gene: TRBD2; j_gene: TRBJ2-7; v_gene: TRBV24-1; abundance: NA; CDR3nt: TGTGCCTCAGCGGGAGATAGGTACGAGCAGTACTTC; CDR3aa: CASAGDRYEQYF
d_gene: TRBD1; j_gene: TRBJ1-4; v_gene: TRBV4-3; abundance: NA; CDR3nt: TGCGCCAGCAGCCAAGATAAGACAGGGATGGATTTTAGAAAACTGTTTTTT; CDR3aa: CASSQDKTGMDFRKLFF
d_gene: NA; j_gene: TRBJ1-1; v_gene: TRBV3-1/TRBV3-2; abundance: NA; CDR3nt: TGTGCCAGCAGCCAAGGTTACAAGAACACTGAAGCTTTCTTT; CDR3aa: CASSQGYKNTEAFF
d_gene: TRBD2; j_gene: TRBJ2-5; v_gene: TRBV19; abundance: NA; CDR3nt: TGTGCCAGTAGTCCGATAGCGGGAGGGCCGGAGACCCAGTACTTC; CDR3aa: CASSPIAGGPETQYF
d_gene: NA; j_gene: TRBJ2-4; v_gene: TRBV21-1; abundance: once; CDR3nt: TGTGCCAGCAGCGAGGGACAGGGGCGACTAGCCAAAAACATTCAGTACTTC; CDR3aa: CASSEGQGRLAKNIQYF
d_gene: TRBD1; j_gene: TRBJ2-2; v_gene: TRBV5-4; abundance: NA; CDR3nt: TGTGCCACCACTAGTCCGGGACAGGGCAGCACCGGGGAGCTGTTTTTT; CDR3aa: CATTSPGQGSTGELFF
d_gene: TRBD1; j_gene: TRBJ2-5; v_gene: TRBV5-1; abundance: NA; CDR3nt: TGCGCCAGCACCGGGACAGGCCAAGAGACCCAGTACTTC; CDR3aa: CASTGTGQETQYF
d_gene: NA; j_gene: TRBJ1-2; v_gene: TRBV2; abundance: NA; CDR3nt: TGTGCCAGCAGTGACGAGCGTTATGGCTACACCTTC; CDR3aa: CASSDERYGYTF
d_gene: TRBD1; j_gene: TRBJ2-7; v_gene: TRBV19; abundance: NA; CDR3nt: TGTGCCAGTAGTGCTTTGGACAGGGGTGAATCCTACGAGCAGTACTTC; CDR3aa: CASSALDRGESYEQYF
d_gene: NA; j_gene: TRBJ2-4; v_gene: TRBV29-1; abundance: NA; CDR3nt: TGCAGCGTTGGGGCCCCGTGGCAGGGGGGAAACATTCAGTACTTC; CDR3aa: CSVGAPWQGGNIQYF
d_gene: NA; j_gene: TRBJ2-7; v_gene: TRBV10-3; abundance: NA; CDR3nt: TGTGCCATCAGTGAGAGGGGGGGCTACGAGCAGTACTTC; CDR3aa: CAISERGGYEQYF
d_gene: TRBD2; j_gene: TRBJ2-2; v_gene: TRBV5-1; abundance: NA; CDR3nt: TGCGCCAGCAGCATCGGGGGGGCGAGCGGGGAGCTGTTTTTT; CDR3aa: CASSIGGASGELFF
d_gene: NA; j_gene: TRBJ2-4; v_gene: TRBV12-1; abundance: NA; CDR3nt: TGTGCCAGCGTGTTAATTGAGGGCCGAGCCAAAAACATTCAGTACTTC; CDR3aa: CASVLIEGRAKNIQYF
d_gene: TRBD1; j_gene: TRBJ1-1; v_gene: TRBV12-5; abundance: NA; CDR3nt: TGTGCTAGTGGTTGGGGGGGACAGGGGAACACTGAAGCTTTCTTT; CDR3aa: CASGWGGQGNTEAFF
d_gene: TRBD1; j_gene: TRBJ1-6; v_gene: TRBV2; abundance: NA; CDR3nt: TGTGCCAGCACAAGCCGGGACAGGGGACTTTCACCCCTCCACTTT; CDR3aa: CASTSRDRGLSPLHF
d_gene: NA; j_gene: TRBJ1-2; v_gene: TRBV5-6; abundance: NA; CDR3nt: TGTGCCAGCAGCTTGGTAGCAGGGGCTGGGGGCTATGGCTACACCTTC; CDR3aa: CASSLVAGAGGYGYTF
d_gene: TRBD1; j_gene: TRBJ1-5; v_gene: TRBV7-6; abundance: NA; CDR3nt: TGTGCCAGCAGCTTAGCCGCGGGACAGGGACGAGGTCAGCCCCAGCATTTT; CDR3aa: CASSLAAGQGRGQPQHF
d_gene: NA; j_gene: TRBJ1-5; v_gene: TRBV18; abundance: NA; CDR3nt: TGTGCCAGCTCACTGCACAGGGCAGATAGGGAGCAGCCCCAGCATTTT; CDR3aa: CASSLHRADREQPQHF
d_gene: TRBD1; j_gene: TRBJ1-1; v_gene: TRBV19; abundance: NA; CDR3nt: TGTGCCAGTAGGCCGACAGGGGTGAGCACTGAAGCTTTCTTT; CDR3aa: CASRPTGVSTEAFF
d_gene: NA; j_gene: TRBJ1-2; v_gene: TRBV10-3; abundance: NA; CDR3nt: TGTGCCACCAGTCCTGAGGGAATAAACAACTATGGCTACACCTTC; CDR3aa: CATSPEGINNYGYTF
d_gene: TRBD2; j_gene: TRBJ2-3; v_gene: TRBV9; abundance: NA; CDR3nt: TGTGCCAGCAGCGGGACTAGCGGGGGATACCTAGATACGCAGTATTTT; CDR3aa: CASSGTSGGYLDTQYF
d_gene: TRBD2; j_gene: TRBJ2-7; v_gene: TRBV19; abundance: once; CDR3nt: TGTGCCAGTAGGAGACCGGGGGGATCCTACGAGCAGTACTTC; CDR3aa: CASRRPGGSYEQYF
d_gene: TRBD2; j_gene: TRBJ2-3; v_gene: TRBV3-1/TRBV3-2; abundance: NA; CDR3nt: TGTGCCAGCAGCCATGACACCGGGACTAGCGGGGGTCCCACAGATACGCAGTATTTT; CDR3aa: CASSHDTGTSGGPTDTQYF